Given below is one T cell receptor beta chain in context. This sample stems from a study of blood T cells in healthy people across ages. The V and J ends lost 5 bases and 4 bases, in that order; junction bases with no gene match: 6. The CDR3 runs to 14 residues. CDR1 is SEHNR and CDR2 is FQNEAQ in the germline V gene (reference sequence). Through a sample-barcoded 5' primer and a J-beta primer mix, a second PCR was run for about 6 to 11 cycles. TCRdb reanalysed the 5' RACE reads using MiXCR and keeps one entry per CDR3 protein. The sample gives 800,000 to 1,000,000 distinct CDR3 sequences, around 46% of which show up once; 13% is in the top ten.

The clonotype comes from a man aged 25-40 years in good health. This rearrangement joins TRBV7-9 to TRBJ1-1, with TRBD1 identical over 8 bases. Sample: blood. CDR3 sequence (DNA): TGTGCCAGCAGCCCAGGGGGCACGGTCACTGAAGCTTTCTTT. Protein product: CASSPGGTVTEAFF.